The 22 T cell receptor beta chains presented below share a single source sample, sequenced in a study of neurological immune-mediated disorders. Indicated time point: technical triplicate 2. MiXCR, run by TCRdb on the 5' RACE reads, gives a single entry per CDR3 protein. The table has about 59,000 distinct CDR3 sequences, 24% seen once. Sequencing was carried out using PBMCs. Source of these receptors: a man in his 60s with HTLV-1-associated myelopathy (HAM/TSP).

In its sample, this clonotype was seen many times. The chain couples TRBV29-1 to TRBJ2-7, with 9 bases matching TRBD1. The germline gives CDR1 SQVTM, CDR2 ANQGSEA. CDR3 length: 16 amino acids. V gave up 7 bases and J gave up 1 base; unmatched junction bases: 14. The CDR3: CSAQGGQGERSYEQYF. The DNA for the CDR3 is TGCAGCGCTCAGGGGGGACAGGGCGAACGGTCCTACGAGCAGTACTTC.

This clonotype was detected many times. The chain carries TRBV12-3 or TRBV12-4 and TRBJ1-4; unclear D gene. V was shortened by 4 bases and J by 4 bases, with 10 bases between the two germline ends. There are 14 residues in the CDR3. The CDR3 region has the DNA TGTGCCAGCAGTTCGACTGGAATTAATGAAAAACTGTTTTTT. Its translation is CASSSTGINEKLFF.

The rearrangement joins TRBV5-1 to TRBJ2-1, with TRBD2 matching 8 bases. The V gene's germline CDR1 is SGHRS and CDR2 YFSETQ. The trim removed 7 bases at V and 5 bases at J, leaving 8 bases unmatched. The CDR3 runs 14 residues. The CDR3 coding sequence is TGCGCCAGCGGGATAGCGGGAAAAGACAATGAGCAGTTCTTC. Its translation: CASGIAGKDNEQFF.

The chain uses TRBV6-5 and TRBJ2-1; possible D gene TRBD2, 7 bases. Between the trimmed V and J ends, which lost 5 bases and 0 bases, there was a span of 14 bases. The CDR3 length is 16 residues. CDR1 and CDR2 (germline): MNHEY, SVGAGI. The CDR3 is CASSKRGGSSYNEQFF. The CDR3 DNA is TGTGCCAGCAGTAAAAGGGGGGGAAGCTCCTACAATGAGCAGTTCTTC.

Regarding this clonotype: An end of the junction does not agree with germline; a read error may underlie this. V usage is TRBV5-1 and J usage is TRBJ2-7; 8 nucleotides align to TRBD1. This CDR3 contains 15 residues. Germline lookup yields CDR1 SGHRS and CDR2 YFSETQ. Here the CDR3 DNA reads TGCGCCAGCAGAAACGGGACAGGTGACTCCTACGATCAGTGCTTC. It codes for CASRNGTGDSYDQCF.

This clonotype was found many times. The chain recombines TRBV20-1 with TRBJ2-2; D remains unclear. Germline V lookup: CDR1 DFQATT, CDR2 SNEGSKA (reference sequence). The CDR3 has 14 residues. V dropped 0 bases and J dropped 4 bases, with 9 bases sitting between them. CDR3 DNA sequence: TGCAGTGCTAGAGATCCGACGAGCACCGGGGAGCTGTTTTTT. Amino acids: CSARDPTSTGELFF.

This clonotype was seen at least ten times. The gene calls are TRBV29-1 and TRBJ1-2; D is perhaps TRBD1 (5 bases). In germline, CDR1 is SQVTM, CDR2 ANQGSEA. The CDR3 contains 13 residues. Trimming removed 6 bases at V and 5 bases at J, with 16 bases between. The CDR3 sequence: CSVGGGLEYGYTF. CDR3 nucleotides: TGCAGCGTGGGGGGGGGATTGGAATATGGCTACACCTTC.

By sample fraction, this clonotype is medium-sized (0.01 to 0.1%). The chain has TRBV10-2 and TRBJ1-4; 7 bases agree with TRBD1. Looked up from germline, CDR1 is WSHSY and CDR2 is SAAADI. The CDR3 is 13 amino acids. The ends lost 7 bases at V and 5 bases at J; junction bases unmatched: 4. CDR3 residues: CASTPDRNEKLFF. The DNA of the CDR3 is TGCGCCAGCACCCCGGACAGGAATGAAAAACTGTTTTTT.

Concerning this clonotype: One end of the junction varies from germline; a read error may be responsible. The chain employs TRBV24-1 and TRBJ1-5, with D perhaps TRBD1 (5 bases). Looked up from germline, CDR1 is KGHDR and CDR2 is SFDVKD. CDR3 length: 14 residues. CDR3 protein: CATSAGGSGRPRHF. The CDR3 coding sequence is TGTGCCACCAGTGCGGGGGGTTCGGGTCGGCCCCGGCATTTT.

This clonotype was detected many times. The chain's CDR3 is CASSLFTAAEETQYF. The CDR3 region has the DNA TGCGCCAGCAGCTTGTTCACGGCGGCCGAAGAGACCCAGTACTTC. The genes are TRBV5-1 and TRBJ2-5; D gene unclear. Per the germline V gene, CDR1 is SGHRS and CDR2 is YFSETQ. Trimming shortened V by 1 base and J by 3 bases, and 13 bases separated the two germline ends. The length of the CDR3 is 15 residues.

The chain couples TRBV5-1 to TRBJ2-1; D not resolved. This CDR3 region has 16 residues. The germline V and J ends were trimmed by 4 bases and 7 bases, with 21 bases remaining between them. Per the germline V gene, CDR1 is SGHRS and CDR2 is YFSETQ. The CDR3 DNA reads as TGCGCCAGCAGCCCCAAGGGCGTCTTAGATATAAATGAGCAGTTCTTC. This translates into CASSPKGVLDINEQFF.

This clonotype has only one observation. The J gene is TRBJ2-1, the V gene TRBV10-1, with 16 bases lining up with TRBD2. This CDR3 is built from 16 residues. The junction had 9 bases not matched to a gene; V was cut back by 6 bases and J by 10 bases. Germline CDR1 WNHNN, CDR2 SYGVQD (reference sequence). The CDR3 region has the DNA TGCGCCAGCAGCAGTGGGACTAGCGGGAGGGCGGAGGAGCAGTTCTTC. Translated: CASSSGTSGRAEEQFF.

This clonotype has a count of ten or more. At one boundary the junction diverges from the germline segment, which might be a read error. V gene TRBV7-9 combines with J gene TRBJ2-7, with 11 bases fitting TRBD2. CDR1 and CDR2 from the germline V gene are SEHNR and FQNEAQ (reference sequence). CDR3 length equals 14 residues. CDR3 coding DNA: TGTGCCAGCAACTTAGAGGGGGGACTAGCGGTGCAGTACTTC. Translated: CASNLEGGLAVQYF.

This clonotype was observed many times. The genes are TRBV29-1 and TRBJ1-2, with D possibly TRBD1 on 5 matching bases. V gave up 4 bases and J gave up 4 bases, with 10 bases separating them. This CDR3 region has 12 residues. CDR1 and CDR2 from the germline V gene are SQVTM and ANQGSEA. CDR3 protein: CSVGEGSYGYTF. The CDR3 bases are TGCAGCGTTGGGGAGGGGAGCTATGGCTACACCTTC.

This clonotype was recorded at least ten times. The chain is built from TRBV6-1 and TRBJ2-6; D gene unclear. This CDR3 region has 14 residues. The germline CDR1 and CDR2 sequences are MNHNS and SASEGT. Trimming cost V 3 bases and J 7 bases, with 10 bases left between them. The CDR3 protein is CASSESQIANVLTF. CDR3 sequence (DNA): TGTGCCAGCAGTGAGTCCCAGATAGCCAACGTCCTGACTTTC.

In nucleotides, the CDR3 is TGCGCCAGCAGCTTGGACAGCCTGGGCGAGCAGTACTTC. Its translation: CASSLDSLGEQYF. The V gene is TRBV5-1, the J gene TRBJ2-7; unclear D gene. Trimming removed 0 bases at V and 6 bases at J, with 10 bases between. CDR3 length: 13 residues. Germline-derived CDR1 and CDR2 are SGHRS and YFSETQ.

V gene TRBV20-1 combines with J gene TRBJ2-7, with a tentative D call TRBD2 (6 bases). The V end lost 6 bases, the J end lost 6 bases, and 24 bases lay between the germline ends. From germline, CDR1 is DFQATT and CDR2 SNEGSKA (reference sequence). The CDR3 spans 15 residues. The CDR3 sequence is CSAVGVGTGAREQYF. The CDR3 region has the DNA TGCAGTGCCGTAGGGGTCGGGACTGGGGCTCGCGAGCAGTACTTC.

The sample holds many counts of this clonotype. This sequence joins TRBV5-1 and TRBJ2-3; 10 bases fit TRBD1. The CDR3 runs 16 residues. The V segment lost 2 bases and the J segment 0 bases; nucleotides outside the gene matches: 3. The V gene's germline CDR1 is SGHRS and CDR2 YFSETQ. The chain's CDR3 is CASSLGQGESTDTQYF. CDR3 sequence (DNA): TGCGCCAGCAGCTTAGGACAGGGGGAGAGCACAGATACGCAGTATTTT.

This clonotype showed up many times. The V and J genes are TRBV29-1 and TRBJ2-1, with D unclear. This CDR3 has 13 amino acids. The germline gives CDR1 SQVTM, CDR2 ANQGSEA. Trimming removed 2 bases at V and 2 bases at J, with 7 bases between. The CDR3 loop is CSVEKGPYNEQFF. CDR3 DNA sequence: TGCAGCGTTGAAAAGGGCCCCTACAATGAGCAGTTCTTC.

The sample holds many counts of this clonotype. The CDR3 nucleotides are TGCGCCAGCAGCTTCGGACAGGGGAGCTCCTACGAGCAGTACTTC. Translation gives CASSFGQGSSYEQYF. The chain links TRBV5-1 to TRBJ2-7; TRBD1 matches at 9 bases. The V gene's germline CDR1 is SGHRS and CDR2 YFSETQ. The CDR3 runs 15 residues. The J segment lost 0 bases and the V segment lost 2 bases, leaving 3 bases of the junction unmatched.

This clonotype was counted ten times or more. J is TRBJ1-1 and V is TRBV5-1; D not resolved. Germline V CDR1 and CDR2: SGHRS, YFSETQ. The CDR3 length is 13 residues. The V end lost 1 base, the J end lost 4 bases, and 8 bases lay between the germline ends. CDR3 DNA: TGCGCCAGCAGCTTGATGGTACCCACTGAAGCTTTCTTT. This sequence encodes CASSLMVPTEAFF.

This clonotype appeared many times. This chain connects TRBV6-6 to TRBJ2-7, with 8 bases fitting TRBD1. V shed 6 bases, J shed 5 bases, and the junction held 6 bases outside the gene matches. The germline V gene has CDR1 MNHNY and CDR2 SVGAGI (reference sequence). The CDR3 spans 13 residues. In DNA, the CDR3 is TGTGCCAGCAGCCCGGACAGGGCACACGAGCAGTACTTC. Encoded protein: CASSPDRAHEQYF.